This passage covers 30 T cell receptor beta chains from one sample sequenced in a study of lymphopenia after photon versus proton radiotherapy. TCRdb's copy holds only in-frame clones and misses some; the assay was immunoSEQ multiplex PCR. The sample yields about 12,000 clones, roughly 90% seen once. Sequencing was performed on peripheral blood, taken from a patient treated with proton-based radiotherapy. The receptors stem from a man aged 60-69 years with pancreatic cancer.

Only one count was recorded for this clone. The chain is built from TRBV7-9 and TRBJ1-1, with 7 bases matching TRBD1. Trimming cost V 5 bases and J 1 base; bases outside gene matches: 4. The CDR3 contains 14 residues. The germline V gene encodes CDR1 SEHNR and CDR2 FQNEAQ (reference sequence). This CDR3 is CASSDWTGNTEAFF. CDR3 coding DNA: TGTGCCAGCAGCGACTGGACAGGGAACACTGAAGCTTTCTTT.

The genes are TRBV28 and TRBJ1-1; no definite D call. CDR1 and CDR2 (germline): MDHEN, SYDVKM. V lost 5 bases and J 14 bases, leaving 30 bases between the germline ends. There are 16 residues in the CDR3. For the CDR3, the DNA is TGTGCCAGCAGTAAATTGGTTATCGACCGAAATCCCATATCCTTCTTT. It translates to CASSKLVIDRNPISFF. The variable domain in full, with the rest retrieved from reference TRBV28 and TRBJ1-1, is DVKVTQSSRYLVKRTGEKVFLECVQDMDHENMFWYRQDPGLGLRLIYFSYDVKMKEKGDIPEGYSVSREKKERFSLILESASTNQTSMYLCASSKLVIDRNPISFFGQGTRLTVV.

The CDR3 sequence is CASSWGQGTDTQYF. Here the CDR3 DNA reads TGTGCCAGCAGCTGGGGACAGGGGACAGATACGCAGTATTTT. The genes are TRBV5-4 and TRBJ2-3; TRBD1 agrees at 10 bases. The trim removed 3 bases at V and 3 bases at J, leaving 1 base unmatched. Germline V CDR1 and CDR2: SGHNT, YYREEE (reference sequence). This CDR3 region has 14 residues.

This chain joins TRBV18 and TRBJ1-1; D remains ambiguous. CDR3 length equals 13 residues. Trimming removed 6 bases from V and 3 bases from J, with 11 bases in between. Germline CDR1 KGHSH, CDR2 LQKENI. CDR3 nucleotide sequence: TGTGCCAGCTCGTCCTCTGCGTACACTGAAGCTTTCTTT. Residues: CASSSSAYTEAFF.

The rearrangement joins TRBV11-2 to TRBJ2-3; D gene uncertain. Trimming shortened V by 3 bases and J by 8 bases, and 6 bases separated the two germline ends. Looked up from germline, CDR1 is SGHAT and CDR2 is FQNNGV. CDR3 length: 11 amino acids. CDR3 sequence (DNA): TGTGCCAGCAGCTTGGTAGCTACGCAGTATTTT. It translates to CASSLVATQYF. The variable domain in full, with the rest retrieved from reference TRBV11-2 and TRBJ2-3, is EAGVAQSPRYKIIEKRQSVAFWCNPISGHATLYWYQQILGQGPKLLIQFQNNGVVDDSQLPKDRFSAERLKGVDSTLKIQPAKLEDSAVYLCASSLVATQYFGPGTRLTVL.

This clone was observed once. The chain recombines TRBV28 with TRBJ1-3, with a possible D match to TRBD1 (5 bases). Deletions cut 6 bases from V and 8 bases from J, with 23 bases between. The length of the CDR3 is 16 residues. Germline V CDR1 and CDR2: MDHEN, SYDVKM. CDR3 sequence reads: CASSWARWRQGYTIYF. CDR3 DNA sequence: TGTGCCAGCAGCTGGGCTCGGTGGAGGCAGGGATACACCATATATTTT.

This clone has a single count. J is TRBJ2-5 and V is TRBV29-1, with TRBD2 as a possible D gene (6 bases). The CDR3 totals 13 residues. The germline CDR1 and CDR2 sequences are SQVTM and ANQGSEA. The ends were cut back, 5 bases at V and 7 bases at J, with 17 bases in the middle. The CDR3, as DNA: TGCAGCGTTCAGAGCGGGTTGGTAAGGACCCAGTACTTC. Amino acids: CSVQSGLVRTQYF.

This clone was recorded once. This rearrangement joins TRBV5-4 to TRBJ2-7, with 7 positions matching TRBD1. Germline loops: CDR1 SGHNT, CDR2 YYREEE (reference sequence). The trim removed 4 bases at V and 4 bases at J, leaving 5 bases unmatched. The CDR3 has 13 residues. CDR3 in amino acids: CASSKGQKYEQYF. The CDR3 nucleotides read TGTGCCAGCAGCAAGGGACAGAAATACGAGCAGTACTTC.

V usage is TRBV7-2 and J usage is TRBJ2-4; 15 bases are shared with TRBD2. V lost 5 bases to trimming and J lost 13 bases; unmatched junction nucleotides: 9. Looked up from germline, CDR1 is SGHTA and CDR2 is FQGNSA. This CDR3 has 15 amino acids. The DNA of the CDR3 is TGTGCCAGCAGCGCCGGGACTAGCGGGAGGTCATACCAGTACTTC. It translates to CASSAGTSGRSYQYF. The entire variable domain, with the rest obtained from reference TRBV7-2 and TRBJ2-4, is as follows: GAGVSQSPSNKVTEKGKDVELRCDPISGHTALYWYRQSLGQGLEFLIYFQGNSAPDKSGLPSDRFSAERTGGSVSTLTIQRTQQEDSAVYLCASSAGTSGRSYQYFGAGTRLSVL.

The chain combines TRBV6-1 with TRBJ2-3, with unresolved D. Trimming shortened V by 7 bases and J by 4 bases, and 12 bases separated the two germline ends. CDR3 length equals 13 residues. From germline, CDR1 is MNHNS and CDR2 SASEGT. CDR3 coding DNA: TGTGCCAGCACCTTGGACGTATCAGATACGCAGTATTTT. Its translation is CASTLDVSDTQYF.

The CDR3 DNA reads as TGCGCCAGCAGCTTGATGTCCGGCAGTAGTCCAACTGAAGCTTTCTTT. This codes for CASSLMSGSSPTEAFF. The chain joins TRBV5-1 to TRBJ1-1; D is unclear. CDR1 and CDR2 from the germline V gene are SGHRS and YFSETQ. The V end was cut by 1 base, the J end by 5 bases, with 18 bases between. The CDR3 length is 16 residues.

CDR3 sequence reads: CASRWTGRGEQYF. DNA for the CDR3: TGTGCCAGCAGATGGACAGGGCGCGGCGAGCAGTACTTC. The V gene is TRBV27, the J gene TRBJ2-7; TRBD1 aligns across 8 bases. The CDR3 extends over 13 amino acids. Germline V lookup: CDR1 MNHEY, CDR2 SMNVEV (reference sequence). The ends lost 6 bases at V and 6 bases at J; junction bases unmatched: 7.

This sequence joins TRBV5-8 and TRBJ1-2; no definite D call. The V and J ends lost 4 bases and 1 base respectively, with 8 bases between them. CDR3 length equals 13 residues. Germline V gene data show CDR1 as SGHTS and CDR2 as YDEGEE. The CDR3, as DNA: TGTGCCAGCAGCATGGATCTTAACTATGGCTACACCTTC. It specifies CASSMDLNYGYTF.

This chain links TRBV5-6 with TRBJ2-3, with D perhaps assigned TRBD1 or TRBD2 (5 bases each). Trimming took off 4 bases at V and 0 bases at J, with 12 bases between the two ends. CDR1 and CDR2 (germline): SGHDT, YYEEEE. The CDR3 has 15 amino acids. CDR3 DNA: TGTGCCAGCAGCCCGGGGCTGGCTAGCACAGATACGCAGTATTTT. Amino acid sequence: CASSPGLASTDTQYF.

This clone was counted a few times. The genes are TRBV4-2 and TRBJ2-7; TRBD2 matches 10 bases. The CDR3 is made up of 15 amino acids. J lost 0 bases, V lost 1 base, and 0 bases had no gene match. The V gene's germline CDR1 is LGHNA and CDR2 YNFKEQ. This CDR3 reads CASSQGLAGSYEQYF. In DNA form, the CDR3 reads TGTGCCAGCAGCCAAGGACTAGCGGGCTCCTACGAGCAGTACTTC.

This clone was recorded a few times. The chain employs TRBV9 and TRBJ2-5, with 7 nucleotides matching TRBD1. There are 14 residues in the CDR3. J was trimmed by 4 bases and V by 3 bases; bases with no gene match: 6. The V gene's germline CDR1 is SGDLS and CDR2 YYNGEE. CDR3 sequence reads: CASSARQGRETQYF. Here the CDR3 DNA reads TGTGCCAGCAGCGCCCGACAGGGAAGAGAGACCCAGTACTTC.

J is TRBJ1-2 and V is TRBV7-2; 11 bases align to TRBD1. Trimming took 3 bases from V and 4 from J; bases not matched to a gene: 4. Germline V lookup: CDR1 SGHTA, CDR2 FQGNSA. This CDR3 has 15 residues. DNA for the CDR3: TGTGCCAGCAGCTTGGGACAGGGGGTTGGCTATGGCTACACCTTC. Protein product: CASSLGQGVGYGYTF.

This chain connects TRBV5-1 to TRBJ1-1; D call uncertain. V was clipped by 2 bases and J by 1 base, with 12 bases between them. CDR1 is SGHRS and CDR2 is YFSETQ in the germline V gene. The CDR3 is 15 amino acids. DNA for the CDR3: TGCGCCAGCAGCTTATACCGCACAGCGAACACTGAAGCTTTCTTT. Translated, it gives CASSLYRTANTEAFF.

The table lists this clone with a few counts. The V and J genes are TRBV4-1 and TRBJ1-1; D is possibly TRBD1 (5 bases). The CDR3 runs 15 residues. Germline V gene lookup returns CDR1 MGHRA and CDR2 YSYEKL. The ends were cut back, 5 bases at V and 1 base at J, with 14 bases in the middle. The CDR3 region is CASSSPGRGNTEAFF. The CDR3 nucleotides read TGCGCCAGCAGCTCCCCCGGAAGGGGGAACACTGAAGCTTTCTTT.

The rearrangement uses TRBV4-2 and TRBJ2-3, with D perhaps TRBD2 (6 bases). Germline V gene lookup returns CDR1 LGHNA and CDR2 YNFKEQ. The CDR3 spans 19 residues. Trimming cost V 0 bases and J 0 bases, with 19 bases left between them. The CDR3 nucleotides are TGTGCCAGCAGCCAAGAATACCCGCCGGGCGGGATTAGCACAGATACGCAGTATTTT. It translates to CASSQEYPPGGISTDTQYF.

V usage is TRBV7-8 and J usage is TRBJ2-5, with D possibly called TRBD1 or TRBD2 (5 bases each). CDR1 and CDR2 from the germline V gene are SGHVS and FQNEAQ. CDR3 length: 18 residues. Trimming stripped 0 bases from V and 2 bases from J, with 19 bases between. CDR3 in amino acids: CASSLAPRRGPKQETQYF. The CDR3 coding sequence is TGTGCCAGCAGCTTAGCCCCCCGACGGGGCCCCAAACAAGAGACCCAGTACTTC.

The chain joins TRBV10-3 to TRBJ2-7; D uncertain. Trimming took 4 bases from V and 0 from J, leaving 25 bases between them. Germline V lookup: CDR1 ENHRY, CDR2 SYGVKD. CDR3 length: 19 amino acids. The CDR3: CAISGRFPLSLMSSYEQYF. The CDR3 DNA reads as TGTGCCATCAGTGGTCGGTTCCCCCTTTCCCTTATGAGCTCCTACGAGCAGTACTTC.

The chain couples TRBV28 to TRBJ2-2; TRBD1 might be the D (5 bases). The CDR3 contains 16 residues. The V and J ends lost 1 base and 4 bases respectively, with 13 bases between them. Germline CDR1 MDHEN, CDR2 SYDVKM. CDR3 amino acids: CASSLSVGLVTGELFF. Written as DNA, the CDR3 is TGTGCCAGCAGTTTATCGGTGGGGCTTGTCACCGGGGAGCTGTTTTTT.

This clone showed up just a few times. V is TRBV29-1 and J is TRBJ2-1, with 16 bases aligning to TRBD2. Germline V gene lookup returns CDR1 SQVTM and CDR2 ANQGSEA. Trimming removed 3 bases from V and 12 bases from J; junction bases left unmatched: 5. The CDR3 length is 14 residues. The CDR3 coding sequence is TGCAGCGTTGAGGGACTAGCGGGAGGGCCGGCGCAGTTCTTC. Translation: CSVEGLAGGPAQFF.

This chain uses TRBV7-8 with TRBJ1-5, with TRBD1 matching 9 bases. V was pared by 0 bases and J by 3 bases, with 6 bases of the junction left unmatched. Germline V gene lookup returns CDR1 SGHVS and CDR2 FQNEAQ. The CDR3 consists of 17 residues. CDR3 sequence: CASSLAGTGLYNQPQHF. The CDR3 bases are TGTGCCAGCAGCTTAGCGGGGACAGGGCTTTACAATCAGCCCCAGCATTTT.

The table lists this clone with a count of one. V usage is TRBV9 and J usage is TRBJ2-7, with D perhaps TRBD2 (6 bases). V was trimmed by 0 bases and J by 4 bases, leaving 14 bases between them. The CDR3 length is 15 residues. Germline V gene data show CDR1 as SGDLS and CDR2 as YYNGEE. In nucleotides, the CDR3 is TGTGCCAGCAGCGTAGGAGTCCGGGACTTATACGAGCAGTACTTC. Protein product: CASSVGVRDLYEQYF.

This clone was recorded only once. CDR3 loop: CASSPILNNDEQFF. DNA of the CDR3: TGTGCCAGCAGTCCCATTCTAAATAATGATGAGCAGTTCTTC. The chain combines TRBV28 with TRBJ2-1, with unresolved D. V shed 5 bases and J shed 8 bases, with 16 bases lying between them. The CDR3 is made up of 14 amino acids. Germline CDR1 MDHEN, CDR2 SYDVKM.

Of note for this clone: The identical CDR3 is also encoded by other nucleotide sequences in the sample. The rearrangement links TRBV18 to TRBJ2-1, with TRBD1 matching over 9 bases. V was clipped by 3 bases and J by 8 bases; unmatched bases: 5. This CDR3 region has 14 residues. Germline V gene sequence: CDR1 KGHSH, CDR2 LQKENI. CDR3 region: CASSPGTGRDEQFF. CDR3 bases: TGTGCCAGCTCACCCGGGACAGGGAGGGATGAGCAGTTCTTC. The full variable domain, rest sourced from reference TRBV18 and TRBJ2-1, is NAGVMQNPRHLVRRRGQEARLRCSPMKGHSHVYWYRQLPEEGLKFMVYLQKENIIDESGMPKERFSAEFPKEGPSILRIQQVVRGDSAAYFCASSPGTGRDEQFFGPGTRLTVL.

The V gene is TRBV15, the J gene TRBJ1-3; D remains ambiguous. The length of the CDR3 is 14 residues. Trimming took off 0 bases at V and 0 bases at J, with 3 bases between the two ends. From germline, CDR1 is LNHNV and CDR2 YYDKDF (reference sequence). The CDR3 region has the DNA TGTGCCACCAGCAGAGACTTCTCTGGAAACACCATATATTTT. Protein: CATSRDFSGNTIYF.

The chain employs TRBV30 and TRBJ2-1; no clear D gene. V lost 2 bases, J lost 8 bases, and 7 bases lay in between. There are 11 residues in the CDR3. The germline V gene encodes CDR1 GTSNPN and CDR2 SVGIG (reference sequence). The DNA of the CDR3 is TGTGCCTGGAGTTCTCGGGATGAGCAGTTCTTC. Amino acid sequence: CAWSSRDEQFF.